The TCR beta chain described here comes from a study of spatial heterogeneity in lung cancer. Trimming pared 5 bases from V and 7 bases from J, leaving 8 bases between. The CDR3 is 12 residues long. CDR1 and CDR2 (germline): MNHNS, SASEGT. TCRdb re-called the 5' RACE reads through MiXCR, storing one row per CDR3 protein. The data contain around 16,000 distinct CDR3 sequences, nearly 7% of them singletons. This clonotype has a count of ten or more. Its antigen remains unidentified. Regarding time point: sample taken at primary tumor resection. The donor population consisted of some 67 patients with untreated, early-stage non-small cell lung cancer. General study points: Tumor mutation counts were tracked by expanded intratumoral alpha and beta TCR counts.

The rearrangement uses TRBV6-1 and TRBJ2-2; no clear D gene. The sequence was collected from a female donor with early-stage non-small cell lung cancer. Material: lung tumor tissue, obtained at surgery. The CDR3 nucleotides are TGTGCCAGCAGTCCGGACGTCGGGGAGCTGTTTTTT. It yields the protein CASSPDVGELFF.